This T cell receptor beta chain was identified during a study of cytomegalovirus exposure and HLA in healthy donors. Findings of the study overall: Previously analyzed data showed that most TCR beta V segments were productive at a frequency of about 87% or about 30%. For most subjects, TCR beta sequences were reported to predict HLA-A and HLA-B alleles with accuracy.

Remarks on this clone: The antigen is unknown. Other nucleotide sequences from this sample produce the same CDR3.

Primers included in the PCR were 60 Vbeta and 13 Jbeta primers. Here immunoSEQ multiplex PCR was the method, and the copy in TCRdb shows in-frame clones only, minus some. The sample shows some 51,000 clones, and roughly 9% sits with its ten largest clones. Per germline, CDR1 KGHSH and CDR2 LQKENI. The CDR3 is 14 amino acids. Trimming shortened V by 3 bases and J by 2 bases, and 8 bases separated the two germline ends. V and J are TRBV18 and TRBJ1-5; TRBD1 is a possible D gene (5 bases). The sequencing sample was made of PBMCs. The receptor was isolated from a man aged 45-65 years in good health and CMV-seropositive. In DNA form, the CDR3 reads TGTGCCAGCTCACCTTCCAGGGGCAATCAGCCCCAGCATTTT. The encoded protein is CASSPSRGNQPQHF.